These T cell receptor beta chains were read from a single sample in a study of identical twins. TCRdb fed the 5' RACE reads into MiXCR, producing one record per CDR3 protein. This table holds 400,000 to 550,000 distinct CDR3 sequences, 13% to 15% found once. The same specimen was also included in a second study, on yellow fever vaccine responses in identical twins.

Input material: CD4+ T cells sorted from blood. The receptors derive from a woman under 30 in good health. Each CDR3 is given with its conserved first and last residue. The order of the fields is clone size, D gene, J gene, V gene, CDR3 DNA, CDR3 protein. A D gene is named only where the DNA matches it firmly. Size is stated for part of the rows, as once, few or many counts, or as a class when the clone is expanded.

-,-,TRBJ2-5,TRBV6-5,TGTGCCAGCAGTTACGGGGAATCTGAGACCCAGTACTTC,CASSYGESETQYF
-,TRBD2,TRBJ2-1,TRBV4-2,TGTGCCAGCAGCCAGACTAGCGGGAGATCAATCTCCTACAATGAGCAGTTCTTC,CASSQTSGRSISYNEQFF
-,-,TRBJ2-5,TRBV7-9,TGTACCAGCAGTTACTTGGGTACCCAGTACTTC,CTSSYLGTQYF
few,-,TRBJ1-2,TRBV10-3,TGTGCCATCAGTGAACAGAAGAACTATGGCTACACCTTC,CAISEQKNYGYTF
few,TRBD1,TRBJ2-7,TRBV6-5,TGTGCCAGCAGAGAGACAGGGGCCGAGCAGTACTTC,CASRETGAEQYF
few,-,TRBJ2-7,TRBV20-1,TGCAGTGCTAGCGGGAACCACGAGCAGTACTTC,CSASGNHEQYF
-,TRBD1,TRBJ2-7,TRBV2,TGTGCCAGTACACCTGGGACAGCCCCCTACGAGCAGTACTTC,CASTPGTAPYEQYF
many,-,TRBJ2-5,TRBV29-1,TGCAGCGTTCACATGCTACGCCTTACCGCCGACGCGAAGGACCAAAAGACCCAGTACTTC,CSVHMLRLTADAKDQKTQYF
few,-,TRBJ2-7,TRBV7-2,TGTGCCAGCAGCTTAATGCGGGAGCAGTACTTC,CASSLMREQYF
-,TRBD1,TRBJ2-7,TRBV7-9,TGTGCCAGCAGCACCCGGGACAGGGGGGCGGGAGAGCAGTACTTC,CASSTRDRGAGEQYF
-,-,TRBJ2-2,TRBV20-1,TGCAGTGCTAGAGATATGGAGGGTGGGCCCCCCGGGGAGCTGTTTTTT,CSARDMEGGPPGELFF
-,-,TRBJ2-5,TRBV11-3,TGTGCCAGCAGCGAGGGCGGTGTGACCCAGTACTTC,CASSEGGVTQYF
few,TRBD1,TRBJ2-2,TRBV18,TGTGCCAGCTCACCACCCGCAGGGGGCACCGGCACCGGGGAGCTGTTTTTT,CASSPPAGGTGTGELFF
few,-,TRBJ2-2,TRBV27,TGTGCCAGCAGTTTATTGGCGACAGCTAACACCGGGGAGCTGTTTTTT,CASSLLATANTGELFF
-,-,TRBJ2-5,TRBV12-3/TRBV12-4,TGTGCCAGCCGGATTGGGCTACAAGAGACCCAGTACTTC,CASRIGLQETQYF
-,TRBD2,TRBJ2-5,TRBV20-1,TGCAGTGCTAGGGGACTAGCGGGGGGGCTAGAGACCCAGTACTTC,CSARGLAGGLETQYF
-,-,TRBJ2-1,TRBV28,TGTGCCAGCAGCGACGGTGGCGGAAATACCTACAATGAGCAGTTCTTC,CASSDGGGNTYNEQFF
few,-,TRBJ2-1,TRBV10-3,TGTGCCATCGGTTCCCCCGGGGTACGGCGTACTATCTACAATGAGCAGTTCTTC,CAIGSPGVRRTIYNEQFF
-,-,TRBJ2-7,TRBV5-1,TGCGCCAGCAGCTTGGACACAGGGTTAAATTCCTACGAGCAGTACTTC,CASSLDTGLNSYEQYF
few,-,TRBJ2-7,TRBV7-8,TGTGCCAGCAGTCTGGACTGGGGTAACGACGAGCAGTACTTC,CASSLDWGNDEQYF
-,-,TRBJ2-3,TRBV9,TGTGCCAGCAGCGTAGGAGGGCATAGCACAGATACGCAGTATTTT,CASSVGGHSTDTQYF
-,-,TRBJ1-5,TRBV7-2,TGTGCCAGCAGCTTTCAATCACGCTCTGGCAATCAGCCCCAGCATTTT,CASSFQSRSGNQPQHF
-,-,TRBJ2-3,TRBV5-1,TGCGCCAGCAGCTTGGCCTTAGGGACTAGCACAGATACGCAGTATTTT,CASSLALGTSTDTQYF
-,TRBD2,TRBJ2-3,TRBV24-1,TGTGCCACCAGTGATTCCGGACTAGCGGCGGATACGCAGTATTTT,CATSDSGLAADTQYF
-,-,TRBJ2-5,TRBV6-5,TGTGCCAGCATTACACACACTGGAACTCAAGAGACCCAGTACTTC,CASITHTGTQETQYF
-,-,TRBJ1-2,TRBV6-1,TGTGCCAGCTCCCGGACGGACGCTAACTATGGCTACACCTTC,CASSRTDANYGYTF
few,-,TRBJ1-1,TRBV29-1,TGCAGCGTTGAGTCCGACAGCAGAGTTGAAGCTTTCTTT,CSVESDSRVEAFF
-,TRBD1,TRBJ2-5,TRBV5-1,TGCGCCAGCAGCCAGGGACAGGGCAACCAAGAGACCCAGTACTTC,CASSQGQGNQETQYF
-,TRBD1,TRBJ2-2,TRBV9,TGTGCCAGCAGCGGGGGTCTGGGGCGGACAGGCGGAACCGGGGAGCTGTTTTTT,CASSGGLGRTGGTGELFF
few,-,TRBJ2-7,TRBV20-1,TGCAGTGCTAGAACTAGCTTTCTAAGGAACTACGAGCAGTACTTC,CSARTSFLRNYEQYF
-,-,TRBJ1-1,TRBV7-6,TGTGCCAGCAGCTTGGTGGGAGCTTTCTTT,CASSLVGAFF
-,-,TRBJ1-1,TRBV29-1,TGCAGCGTTGGCTCCCCAGGTAACACTGAAGCTTTCTTT,CSVGSPGNTEAFF
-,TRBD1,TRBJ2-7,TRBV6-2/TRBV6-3,TGTGCCAGCAGTGCCCCCAACAGGGGAATCTACGAGCAGTACTTC,CASSAPNRGIYEQYF
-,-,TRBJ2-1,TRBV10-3,TGTGCCATCAGAGGCCCCGATGAGCAGTTCTTC,CAIRGPDEQFF
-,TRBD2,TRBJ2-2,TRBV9,TGTGCCAGCAGCCGTCGGGGGGACACCGGGGAGCTGTTTTTT,CASSRRGDTGELFF
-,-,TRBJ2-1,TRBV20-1,TGCAGTGCTCCGACCGGGGCCTACAATGAGCAGTTCTTC,CSAPTGAYNEQFF
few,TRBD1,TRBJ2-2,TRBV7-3,TGTGCCAGCAGCTTAGAGACAGGGGGCCTGGACACCGGGGAGCTGTTTTTT,CASSLETGGLDTGELFF
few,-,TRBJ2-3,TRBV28,TGTGCCAGCCAGGGTCGGGGTTTCGACCTTAGCACAGATACGCAGTATTTT,CASQGRGFDLSTDTQYF
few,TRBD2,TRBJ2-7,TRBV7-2,TGTGCCAGCAGCGGAGGGAGGGGACTCCCGAGGGAGCAGTACTTC,CASSGGRGLPREQYF
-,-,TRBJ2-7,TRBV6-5,TGTGCCAGCAGTTACCTACAGGGCGTCAACGAGCAGTACTTC,CASSYLQGVNEQYF
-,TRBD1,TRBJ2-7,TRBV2,TGTGCCAGCAGTGAAAGGACAGGCGCCTACGAGCAGTACTTC,CASSERTGAYEQYF
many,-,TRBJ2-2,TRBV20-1,TGCAGTGCTAGTCTGTGGAACACCGGGGAGCTGTTTTTT,CSASLWNTGELFF
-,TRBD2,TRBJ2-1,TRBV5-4,TGTGCCAGCACCCCGTCGGCGGGAGGGCCGGAGCAGTTCTTC,CASTPSAGGPEQFF
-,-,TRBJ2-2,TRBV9,TGTGCCAGCAGCGTAGGGGAGGGGGCCTCCACCGGGGAGCTGTTTTTT,CASSVGEGASTGELFF
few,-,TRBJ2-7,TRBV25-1,TGTGCCAGCAGTGATATGGTTCGGTTGGAGCAGTACTTC,CASSDMVRLEQYF
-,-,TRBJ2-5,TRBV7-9,TGTGCCAGCAGCCCGAGGATCAGCGGCGACCAAGAGACCCAGTACTTC,CASSPRISGDQETQYF
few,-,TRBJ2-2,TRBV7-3,TGTGCCAGCAGCTTAAAAAAGGGGGCCGGGGAGCTGTTTTTT,CASSLKKGAGELFF
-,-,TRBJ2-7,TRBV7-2,TGTGCCAGCAGCATACGAAGTGGGGGCTACGAGCAGTACTTC,CASSIRSGGYEQYF
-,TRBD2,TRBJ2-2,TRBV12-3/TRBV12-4,TGTGCCAGCAGTTTAAAGCTAGCGGCTAACACCGGGGAGCTGTTTTTT,CASSLKLAANTGELFF
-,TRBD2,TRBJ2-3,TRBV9,TGTGCCAGCAGCGTAGAAAGTCGGACTAGCGGGAGAGCAGATACGCAGTATTTT,CASSVESRTSGRADTQYF
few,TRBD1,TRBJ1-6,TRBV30,TGTGCCTGGACCTCGGGACAGGGTAATTCACCCCTCCACTTT,CAWTSGQGNSPLHF
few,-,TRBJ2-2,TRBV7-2,TGTGCCAGCAGCTTAGTAGTCACAGGGCGAACCGGGGAGCTGTTTTTT,CASSLVVTGRTGELFF
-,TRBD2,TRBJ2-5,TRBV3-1,TGTGCCAGCAGCCCGTTTAACCCACTAGCGGTCCTAGAGACCCAGTACTTC,CASSPFNPLAVLETQYF
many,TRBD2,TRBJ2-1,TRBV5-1,TGCGCCAGCAGCTTGTTCGGGACTAGCGGTACCAATGAGCAGTTCTTC,CASSLFGTSGTNEQFF
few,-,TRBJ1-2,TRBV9,TGTGCCAGTTCGGCAAAACCTAACTATGGCTACACCTTC,CASSAKPNYGYTF